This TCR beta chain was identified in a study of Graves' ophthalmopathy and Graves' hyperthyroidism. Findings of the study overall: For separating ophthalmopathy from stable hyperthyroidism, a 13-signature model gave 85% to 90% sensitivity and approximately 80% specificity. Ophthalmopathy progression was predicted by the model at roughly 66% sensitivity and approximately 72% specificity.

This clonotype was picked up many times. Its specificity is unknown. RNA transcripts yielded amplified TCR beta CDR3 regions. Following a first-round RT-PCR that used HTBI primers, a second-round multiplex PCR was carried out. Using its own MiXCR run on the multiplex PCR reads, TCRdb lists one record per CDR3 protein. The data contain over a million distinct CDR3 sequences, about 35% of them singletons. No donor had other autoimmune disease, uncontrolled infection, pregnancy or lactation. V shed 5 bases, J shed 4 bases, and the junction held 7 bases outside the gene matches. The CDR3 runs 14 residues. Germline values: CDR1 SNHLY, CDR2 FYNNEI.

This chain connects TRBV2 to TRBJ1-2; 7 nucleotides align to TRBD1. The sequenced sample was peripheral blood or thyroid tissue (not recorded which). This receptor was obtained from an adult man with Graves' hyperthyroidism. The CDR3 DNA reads TGTGCCAGCAGTCAGAGGGGGCTCGTCTATGGCTACACCTTC. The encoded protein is CASSQRGLVYGYTF. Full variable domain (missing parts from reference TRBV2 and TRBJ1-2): EPEVTQTPSHQVTQMGQEVILRCVPISNHLYFYWYRQILGQKVEFLVSFYNNEISEKSEIFDDQFSVERPDGSNFTLKIRSTKLEDSAMYFCASSQRGLVYGYTFGSGTRLTVV.